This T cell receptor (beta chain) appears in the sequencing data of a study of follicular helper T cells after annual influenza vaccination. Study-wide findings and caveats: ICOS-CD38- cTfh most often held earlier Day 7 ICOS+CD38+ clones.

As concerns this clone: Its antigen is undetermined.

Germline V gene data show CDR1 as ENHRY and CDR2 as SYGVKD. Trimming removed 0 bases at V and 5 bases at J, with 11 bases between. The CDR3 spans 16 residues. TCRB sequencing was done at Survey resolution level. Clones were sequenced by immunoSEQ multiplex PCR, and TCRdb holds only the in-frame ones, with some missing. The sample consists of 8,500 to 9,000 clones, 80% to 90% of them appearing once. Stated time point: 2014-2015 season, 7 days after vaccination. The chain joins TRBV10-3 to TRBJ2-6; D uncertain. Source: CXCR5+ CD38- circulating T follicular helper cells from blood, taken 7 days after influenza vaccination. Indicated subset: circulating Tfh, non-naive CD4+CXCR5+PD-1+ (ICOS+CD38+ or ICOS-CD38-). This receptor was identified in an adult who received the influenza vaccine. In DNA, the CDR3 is TGTGCCATCAGTGAGTCGGAGAAGATCCGGGCCAACGTCCTGACTTTC. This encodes CAISESEKIRANVLTF.